What follows are 9 T cell receptor beta chains derived from one specimen sequenced in a study of blood T cell repertoires in COVID-19. Libraries were prepared by immunoSEQ multiplex PCR; TCRdb keeps only in-frame clonotypes and omits some of them. The table has some 450,000 clones, approximately 89% seen once. Sequencing was done on a sample of peripheral blood. The receptors here all came from a woman aged 45 to 65 with COVID-19, enrolled during active disease.

The chain uses TRBV3-1 (or the pseudogene TRBV3-2) and TRBJ2-1, with TRBD1 matching over 7 bases. This CDR3 comprises 16 residues. Germline CDR1 is LGHDT and CDR2 is YNNKEL (reference sequence). V gave up 4 bases and J gave up 1 base; unmatched junction bases: 7. CDR3 nucleotides: TGTGCCAGCAGCCCGGTAGGGGGCCAGTCCTACAATGAGCAGTTCTTC. It specifies CASSPVGGQSYNEQFF.

The genes are TRBV13 and TRBJ1-1, with D uncertain. Germline V gives CDR1 PRHDT, CDR2 FYEKMQ (reference sequence). Trimming removed 5 bases from V and 12 bases from J, with 19 bases in between. The CDR3 contains 13 residues. The CDR3 protein is CASSPPSTTLTFF. The DNA for the CDR3 is TGTGCCAGCAGCCCACCTTCAACGACTTTAACTTTCTTT.

The CDR3 DNA sequence: TGCGCCAGCAGCCCTTCCCCTGCTCGGGGTCAAGGCTACACCTTC. As protein: CASSPSPARGQGYTF. The chain links TRBV4-1 to TRBJ1-2; D remains unclear. The length of the CDR3 is 15 residues. CDR1 is MGHRA, CDR2 YSYEKL, per germline. V was shortened by 4 bases and J by 8 bases, with 20 bases between the two germline ends.

This chain links TRBV27 with TRBJ1-6, with 9 bases matching TRBD1. The CDR3 totals 16 residues. V was pared by 8 bases and J by 5 bases, with 10 bases of the junction left unmatched. Germline CDR1 and CDR2: MNHEY and SMNVEV (reference sequence). The CDR3, as DNA: TGTGCCAGCTTCTCACCGGGACAGGGAAATAATTCACCCCTCCACTTT. It codes for CASFSPGQGNNSPLHF.

The chain uses TRBV15 and TRBJ1-3; D unclear. The V gene's germline CDR1 is LNHNV and CDR2 YYDKDF (reference sequence). The V gene lost 0 bases and the J gene lost 1 base, with 13 bases spanning the gap. There are 17 residues in the CDR3. CDR3 DNA: TGTGCCACCAGCAGAGATTGGGTTGGGAGGTCTGGAAACACCATATATTTT. Translation gives CATSRDWVGRSGNTIYF.

The chain joins TRBV14 to TRBJ2-2; the D is unclear. CDR3 length equals 12 residues. Deletions cut 3 bases from V and 7 bases from J, with 6 bases between. Germline loops: CDR1 SGHDN, CDR2 FVKESK. CDR3 sequence: CASSHQVGELFF. CDR3 nucleotide sequence: TGTGCCAGCAGCCATCAGGTCGGGGAGCTGTTTTTT.

The CDR3 coding sequence is TGTGCCAGCAGCCGGGACAGGGCCTCTTACTACGAGCAGTACTTC. The encoded protein is CASSRDRASYYEQYF. This chain joins TRBV7-8 and TRBJ2-7; 9 positions agree with TRBD1. CDR3 size: 15 residues. With V trimmed by 5 bases and J by 3 bases, 8 bases remained unmatched. CDR1 and CDR2 from the germline V gene are SGHVS and FQNEAQ. Based on the CDR3 plus reference TRBV7-8 and TRBJ2-7, the full variable domain is GAGVSQSPRYKVAKRGQDVALRCDPISGHVSLFWYQQALGQGPEFLTYFQNEAQLDKSGLPSDRFFAERPEGSVSTLKIQRTQQEDSAVYLCASSRDRASYYEQYFGPGTRLTVT.

This chain joins TRBV27 and TRBJ2-2, with D maybe TRBD2 (6 bases). Germline V lookup: CDR1 MNHEY, CDR2 SMNVEV (reference sequence). V gave up 1 base and J gave up 0 bases, with 12 bases separating them. The CDR3 loop spans 17 amino acids. CDR3 bases: TGTGCCAGCAGTTTATACTCGGACTACCCGAACACCGGGGAGCTGTTTTTT. Translating gives CASSLYSDYPNTGELFF.

This chain connects TRBV28 to TRBJ1-3; 8 bases agree with TRBD1. Germline V gene lookup returns CDR1 MDHEN and CDR2 SYDVKM. The CDR3 is 14 amino acids. The J segment lost 4 bases and the V segment lost 10 bases, leaving 9 bases of the junction unmatched. CDR3 DNA sequence: TGTGCCATGACTGGCAGGGGGCCCGGAAACACCATATATTTT. This codes for CAMTGRGPGNTIYF.